The 8 T cell receptor beta chains presented below share a single source sample, sequenced in a study of CDR3 diversity in severe acne. MiXCR was run by TCRdb on the PCR reads, yielding one entry per CDR3 protein. The sample shows approximately 90,000 distinct CDR3 sequences, roughly 49% of them seen only once. The sample consisted of blood. These receptors were collected from a male donor with severe acne vulgaris.

By sample fraction, this clonotype is medium-sized (0.01 to 0.1%). The V gene is TRBV7-9, the J gene TRBJ2-1; D is unclear. The length of the CDR3 is 12 residues. V was pared by 4 bases and J by 5 bases, with 6 bases between. The V gene's germline CDR1 is SEHNR and CDR2 FQNEAQ (reference sequence). Here the CDR3 reads CASSSQNNEQFF. Here the CDR3 DNA reads TGTGCCAGCAGCTCACAGAACAATGAGCAGTTCTTC.

The chain links TRBV5-1 to TRBJ2-4, with D hard to call. Trimming removed 1 base from V and 6 bases from J, with 14 bases in between. CDR1 is SGHRS, CDR2 YFSETQ, per germline. The CDR3 is made up of 15 amino acids. CDR3 sequence (DNA): TGCGCCAGCAGCTTGTCCCTAGGTGTGGGAAACATTCAGTACTTC. Its translation is CASSLSLGVGNIQYF.

On this clonotype: Being one base from a much bigger clone, this may be a read error. This chain links TRBV5-1 with TRBJ2-5; 7 positions agree with TRBD1. CDR3 size: 13 residues. Germline loops: CDR1 SGHRS, CDR2 YFSETQ. CDR3 nucleotides: TGCGCCAGCAGCTTTAGGGGGACAGAGGCCCAGTACTTC. It translates to CASSFRGTEAQYF.

This clonotype has at least ten counts. CDR3 sequence reads: CSGTGTSGSSYNEQFF. CDR3 DNA: TGCAGCGGGACCGGGACTAGCGGAAGCTCCTACAATGAGCAGTTCTTC. The chain has TRBV29-1 and TRBJ2-1; 11 bases are shared with TRBD2. Germline lookup yields CDR1 SQVTM and CDR2 ANQGSEA. Losses at the gene ends were 7 bases for V and 0 bases for J; bases not matched to a gene: 8. The CDR3 is made up of 16 amino acids.

The chain uses TRBV12-3 or TRBV12-4 and TRBJ1-2; D is perhaps TRBD1 (5 bases). Trimming left V 2 bases short and J 10 bases short, with 17 bases between. The CDR3 loop spans 14 amino acids. CDR3 in amino acids: CASSLSFTGEAYTF. The CDR3 DNA reads TGTGCCAGCAGTTTATCATTCACAGGTGAAGCCTACACCTTC.

This clonotype was counted many times. This rearrangement joins TRBV7-8 to TRBJ2-5; D remains unclear. The germline V and J ends were trimmed by 4 bases and 5 bases, with 11 bases remaining between them. The CDR3 contains 13 residues. Germline V lookup: CDR1 SGHVS, CDR2 FQNEAQ. The CDR3 here is CASSYRMRETQYF. CDR3 bases: TGTGCCAGCAGCTATCGAATGCGGGAGACCCAGTACTTC.

About this clonotype itself: The junction does not match germline at one end; this may be a read error. This chain connects TRBV7-9 to TRBJ2-1; 8 bases match TRBD1. Per germline, CDR1 SEHNR and CDR2 FQNEAQ (reference sequence). The CDR3 has 13 amino acids. Written as DNA, the CDR3 is TGTGCCACCAGCCGGACAGGGACGCATGAGCAGTCCTTC. It yields the protein CATSRTGTHEQSF.

The chain links TRBV10-3 to TRBJ2-7, with TRBD2 matching over 11 bases. Trimming at V came to 6 bases and at J to 3 bases, leaving 4 bases not matched to a gene. Germline V gives CDR1 ENHRY, CDR2 SYGVKD. This CDR3 comprises 14 residues. This CDR3 is CAIRTTSGIYEQYF. In DNA form, the CDR3 reads TGTGCCATCAGGACGACTAGCGGGATCTACGAGCAGTACTTC.